A selection of T cell receptor beta chains follows, all from one sample in a study of human T cells and chemical hapten exposure. In TCRdb, the RACE reads were re-called with MiXCR into one record per CDR3 protein. The sample has a few hundred thousand distinct CDR3 sequences; 5% to 6.5% are singletons. The material sequenced was whole blood, taken in connection with sensitization to the hapten diphenylcyclopropenone (DPC). Receptor source: a woman younger than 35 with alopecia areata. Some clones in this sample may be carry-over from other donors' samples. CDR3s include the opening cysteine and the closing phenylalanine or tryptophan. Fields, in order: J gene, V gene, CDR3 length, clone size, D gene, CDR3 DNA, CDR3 protein. A D gene is named only where the DNA matches it firmly. Where a row states a size, it is once, few, many or the class of an expanded clone; other rows omit it.

TRBJ2-7 TRBV28 20 many TRBD2 TGTGCCAGCAGTTTACTAGTAGGGGGAGCGTCTAGCGGGGTCCGGAACGAGCAGTACTTC CASSLLVGGASSGVRNEQYF
TRBJ1-1 TRBV15 15 many . TGTGCCACCAGCAGAGATCTGGGACTGAACACTGAAGCTTTCTTT CATSRDLGLNTEAFF
TRBJ2-3 TRBV4-1 17 few TRBD2 TGCGCCAGCAGCCCTAACATCGGCGGGGGTATAACAGATACGCAGTATTTT CASSPNIGGGITDTQYF
TRBJ1-1 TRBV7-9 14 many TRBD1 TGTGCCAGCAGCCCGTGGACAGGGGGCACTGAAGCTTTCTTT CASSPWTGGTEAFF
TRBJ2-7 TRBV28 16 . TRBD2 TGTGCCAGCAGTACCCCCCGTAGCGGGGGGCGGTACGAGCAGTACTTC CASSTPRSGGRYEQYF
TRBJ2-3 TRBV10-3 16 . TRBD2 TGTGCCATCAGTGAGTCTCTAGCGGGGGGCCCTAATACGCAGTATTTT CAISESLAGGPNTQYF
TRBJ2-1 TRBV20-1 15 few . TGCAGTGCTAGAGATCCCCCAGACCGATACAATGAGCAGTTCTTC CSARDPPDRYNEQFF
TRBJ1-1 TRBV10-3 15 many TRBD1 TGTGCCTCGCTACCGGGACAGGGATTGGGGACTGAAGCTTTCTTT CASLPGQGLGTEAFF
TRBJ2-2 TRBV4-1 16 few . TGCGCCAGCAGCCAAGTTCTTACAGGGTACGCCGGGGAGCTGTTTTTT CASSQVLTGYAGELFF
TRBJ2-3 TRBV10-3 16 . . TGTGCCATCAGTGACGGCATGGGGGGGGCCATGGATACGCAGTATTTT CAISDGMGGAMDTQYF
TRBJ1-2 TRBV6-1 11 many . TGTGCCAGCAGTGGTAGTTATGGCTACACCTTC CASSGSYGYTF
TRBJ2-3 TRBV24-1 14 . . TGTGCCACCAGTGGTCCCACTAGCACAGATACGCAGTATTTT CATSGPTSTDTQYF
TRBJ1-4 TRBV11-1 13 few . TGTGCCAGCAGCTCGCGGACTAATGAAAAACTGTTTTTT CASSSRTNEKLFF
TRBJ1-1 TRBV3-1 13 . . TGTGCCAGCAGCCAATCGGATATCACTGAAGCTTTCTTT CASSQSDITEAFF
TRBJ2-7 TRBV20-1 13 many . TGCAGTGCAAACCAGGGGGGGTTCTACGAGCAGTACTTC CSANQGGFYEQYF
TRBJ2-1 TRBV12-3/TRBV12-4 16 . TRBD2 TGTGCCAGCAGTAACGAGCGGGGGGGCCTTTTTCATGAGCAGTTCTTC CASSNERGGLFHEQFF
TRBJ2-3 TRBV4-3 16 few TRBD2 TGCGCCAGCAGCCAAGATTGGGCGGGGGGGCTAGATACGCAGTATTTT CASSQDWAGGLDTQYF
TRBJ2-3 TRBV20-1 16 . TRBD2 TGCAGTGCTAGAGATAGTCCTAGCGGTGCTATAGATACGCAGTATTTT CSARDSPSGAIDTQYF
TRBJ1-2 TRBV12-3/TRBV12-4 14 . TRBD1 TGTGCCAGCAGCCTACGGACAGGGGGAAATGGCTACACCTTC CASSLRTGGNGYTF
TRBJ1-1 TRBV29-1 14 many TRBD1 TGCAGCGTTGACCCAGGGGGAATGCACACTGAAGCTTTCTTT CSVDPGGMHTEAFF
TRBJ2-3 TRBV6-2/TRBV6-3 15 many TRBD2 TGTGCCAGCAGTTACGGGACTAGCGGATTAAATACGCAGTATTTT CASSYGTSGLNTQYF
TRBJ2-7 TRBV5-1 14 many . TGCGCCAGCAGCTTTATGACACGCTTGAACGAGCAGTACTTC CASSFMTRLNEQYF
TRBJ2-1 TRBV12-3/TRBV12-4 17 many TRBD1 TGTGCCAGCAGTCCTGGGACAGGGGGCCCCTCCTACAATGAGCAGTTCTTC CASSPGTGGPSYNEQFF
TRBJ2-3 TRBV4-2 17 . . TGTGCCAGCAGCCAAGTTTACGGGGGGCCAACCACAGATACGCAGTATTTT CASSQVYGGPTTDTQYF
TRBJ2-7 TRBV9 13 . . TGTGCCAGCAGCGTTGTGGGGTCAGGCGAGCAGTACTTC CASSVVGSGEQYF
TRBJ1-3 TRBV18 16 few TRBD1 TGTGCCAGCTCACCCAACAGGGGGCACGTTGGAAACACCATATATTTT CASSPNRGHVGNTIYF
TRBJ1-2 TRBV29-1 14 few . TGCAGCGTCCTAGGAGGACAGTCTAACTATGGCTACACCTTC CSVLGGQSNYGYTF
TRBJ2-3 TRBV5-1 15 . TRBD1 TGCGCCAGCAGTCCAAACAGGGGCTCCACAGATACGCAGTATTTT CASSPNRGSTDTQYF
TRBJ1-1 TRBV6-2/TRBV6-3 15 few . TGTGCCAGCAGTTACTCGACCGGGGAGGGCACTGAAGCTTTCTTT CASSYSTGEGTEAFF
TRBJ2-3 TRBV5-1 16 few . TGCGCCAGCAGCTTGGGGACCCTCCTCGTCACAGATACGCAGTATTTT CASSLGTLLVTDTQYF
TRBJ1-6 TRBV11-1 16 . . TGTGCCAGCAGCTTCGGACGGAGCTCCTATAATTCACCCCTCCACTTT CASSFGRSSYNSPLHF
TRBJ1-4 TRBV20-1 15 many . TGCAGTGCTAGAGCTGGGACTACCAGGGTTGAAAAACTGTTTTTT CSARAGTTRVEKLFF
TRBJ1-5 TRBV6-2/TRBV6-3 15 . . TGTGCCAGCAGTTACGTCCGGGCTAGCAATCAGCCCCAGCATTTT CASSYVRASNQPQHF
TRBJ1-1 TRBV7-2 14 many . TGTGCCAGCAGAAATGATCAGACCTACACTGAAGCTTTCTTT CASRNDQTYTEAFF
TRBJ1-5 TRBV6-2/TRBV6-3 14 many . TGTGCCAGCACCGCCCGGACCCTCAATCAGCCCCAGCATTTT CASTARTLNQPQHF
TRBJ2-1 TRBV20-1 14 . TRBD1 TGCAGTGCGGCCGGACAGGGGGCTGCCAATGAGCAGTTCTTC CSAAGQGAANEQFF
TRBJ2-6 TRBV12-3/TRBV12-4 15 many . TGTGCCAGCAGTCAGGACTTCTCTGGGGCCAACGTCCTGACTTTC CASSQDFSGANVLTF
TRBJ2-1 TRBV7-2 15 . . TGTGCCAGCAGCTTATGGGGCTCTATCTACAATGAGCAGTTCTTC CASSLWGSIYNEQFF
TRBJ1-1 TRBV6-5 13 . . TGTGCCAGCAGCCGAGGAGGGTCGTCTGAAGCTTTCTTT CASSRGGSSEAFF
TRBJ2-1 TRBV19 15 . . TGTGCCAGTAGTATAAAGCGGGTGGGCACCTATGAGCAGTTCTTC CASSIKRVGTYEQFF
TRBJ1-2 TRBV29-1 12 . TRBD1 TGCAGCGTTTCGACAGGGGGCTATGGCTACACCTTC CSVSTGGYGYTF
TRBJ2-1 TRBV9 14 . TRBD1 TGTGCCAGCAGCCCCCGCCTGACAGGGAATGAGCAGTTCTTC CASSPRLTGNEQFF
TRBJ1-2 TRBV2 14 many TRBD1 TGTGCCAGCAGTGGACAGGGTGAGGGCTATGGCTACACCTTC CASSGQGEGYGYTF
TRBJ2-5 TRBV12-3/TRBV12-4 14 . . TGTGCCAGCAGCTCTCGTTCGCGGGGAGAGACCCAGTACTTC CASSSRSRGETQYF
TRBJ1-1 TRBV6-1 15 few . TGTGCCAGCAGTGAAGCGGTTAGGCAGGGGCGAAGAGCTTTCTTT CASSEAVRQGRRAFF
TRBJ1-6 TRBV20-1 15 many TRBD1 TGCAGTGCTCCCCAGGAGGACAGGCGATATTCACCCCTCCACTTT CSAPQEDRRYSPLHF
TRBJ2-2 TRBV5-4 14 . . TGTGCCAGCAGCCCGGACAGTCACACCGGGGAGCTGTTTTTT CASSPDSHTGELFF
TRBJ2-3 TRBV18 13 . . TGTGCCAGCTCACCAGGCAACCGAGATACGCAGTATTTT CASSPGNRDTQYF
TRBJ2-7 TRBV6-5 13 few TRBD2 TGTGCCAGCGGCCTACCCGGGAGGGACGAGCAGTACTTC CASGLPGRDEQYF
TRBJ2-7 TRBV28 14 few . TGTGCCAGTACCCCCGGGGGGCGCTCCTACGAGCAGTACTTC CASTPGGRSYEQYF
TRBJ1-4 TRBV5-5 16 . . TGTGCCAGCAGCTTTGAAGAGCAACCTAATAATGAAAAACTGTTTTTT CASSFEEQPNNEKLFF
TRBJ2-7 TRBV13 14 few . TGTGCCAGCAGCTCTGGTCGGGCTGCCTACGAGCAGTACTTC CASSSGRAAYEQYF
TRBJ2-3 TRBV7-8 15 . . TGTGCCAGCAGCTTAGATCAGGGGTTGACAGATACGCAGTATTTT CASSLDQGLTDTQYF
TRBJ1-5 TRBV6-1 18 . . TGTGCCAGCAGTGAAGCCTGGCGGCTAGTCCTGGGGGATCAGCCCCAGCATTTT CASSEAWRLVLGDQPQHF